This T cell receptor (beta chain) was retrieved from a study of CXCR3-negative and CXCR3-positive naive CD8 T cells (dated by TCRdb to the late 2010s). Broadly, across the study: In total, some 130 million TRB reads were obtained, corresponding to roughly 1.5 +/- 0.3 million reads per library. Diversity and physicochemical repertoire analyses were performed on about a dozen donors pooled from two independent experiments. TRBV-TRBJ cluster analysis included naive subsets from roughly 5 donors and memory cells from 3 donors.

General study outcomes and caveats: Compared with CXCR3-negative naive cells, CXCR3-positive naive cells had TRB CDR3s with higher hydrophobicity (lower Kidera factor 4), lower energy, and higher strength and volume indices. Because surface CD5, which is linked to self-reactivity in mice, was comparable between the naive subsets, TCR interaction strength was also inferred from TRB CDR3 physicochemical properties. Freshly isolated PBMCs were used for most assays because CXCR3 expression partially decreased after cryopreservation. Repertoire diversity was comparably high in both naive subsets but much lower in memory CD8+ T cells. Naive CXCR3-negative and CXCR3-positive cells from the same donor showed similar TRBV-TRBJ usage, whereas memory cells showed distinct patterns.

Regarding this clonotype: Its antigen remains undetermined.

For each CD8+ T cell subset, flow sorting was done in triplicate, and 250,000 to 300,000 cells per subset went directly into RLT lysis buffer. Naive CD8+ T cells were defined stringently as CD45RO-CCR7+CD27+CD95- to exclude memory contaminants. Using standard density gradient centrifugation, peripheral blood mononuclear cells were isolated from buffy coats. Naive CXCR3-negative and CXCR3-positive CD8+ T cells were flow-sorted using a FACSAria III. Total RNA was extracted from sorted cells with an RNeasy Mini Kit. The sequencer was a NextSeq 550. The Human TCR Profiling Kit (MiLaboratory) was used to make UMI-labeled 5' RACE TRB cDNA libraries. The full amount of extracted RNA was used for cDNA synthesis, and the full amount of resulting cDNA was used for PCR amplification. Libraries were prepared in parallel with an identical number of PCR cycles. As for the authors' bioinformatics: With a requirement of at least two reads per UMI, MIGEC and MiXCR extracted about 50,000 +/- 10,000 unique UMI-labeled TRB cDNA molecules per library. An average of approximately 40,000 +/- 10,000 functional in-frame TRB CDR3 nucleotide clonotypes without stop codons was found per library. After downsampling to 5000 UMI-labeled TRB molecules per sample, diversity metrics such as normalized Shannon-Wiener and Chao1 were calculated in VDJtools. VDJtools was used to calculate clonotype-size-weighted physicochemical properties of the central five CDR3 residues, namely interaction energy, strength, volume and Kidera factor 4. Each CDR3 protein sequence appears as one entry after TCRdb reprocessed the reads, and no DNA is included. It is TCRdb's table, rather than the study itself, that gives the V and J calls and clone size. This sample's clone table shows around 160,000 distinct CDR3 sequences. The ten largest clones take up 0.25% to 0.35% of the sample.

This TCR derives from a human donor in good health. Some clones in this sample may be carry-over from other donors' samples. The sequencing sample was made of naive CXCR3+ CD8+ T cells from blood. According to the study, the label for this sample's cell subset or site signals: CD45RO-CCR7+CD27+CD95- naive CD8+ T cells expressing CXCR3 (TNR3+).

CDR3 loop: CSVVGCHYEQYF. Recombination linked TRBV29-1 to TRBJ2-7. CDR1 SQVTM and CDR2 ANQGSEA are derived from the germline V gene. Counted from cysteine to phenylalanine, this CDR3 has 12 amino acids. The coding DNA is unavailable.